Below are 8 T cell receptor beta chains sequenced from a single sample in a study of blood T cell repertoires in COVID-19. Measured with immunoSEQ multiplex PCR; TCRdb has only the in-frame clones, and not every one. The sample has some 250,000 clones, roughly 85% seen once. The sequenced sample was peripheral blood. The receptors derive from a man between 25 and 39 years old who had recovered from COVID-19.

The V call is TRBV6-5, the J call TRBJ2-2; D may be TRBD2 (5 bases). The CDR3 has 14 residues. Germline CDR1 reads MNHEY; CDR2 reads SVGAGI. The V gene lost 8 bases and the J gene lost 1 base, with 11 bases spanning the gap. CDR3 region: CASGGALNTGELFF. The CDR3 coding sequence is TGTGCCAGCGGAGGCGCACTGAACACCGGGGAGCTGTTTTTT.

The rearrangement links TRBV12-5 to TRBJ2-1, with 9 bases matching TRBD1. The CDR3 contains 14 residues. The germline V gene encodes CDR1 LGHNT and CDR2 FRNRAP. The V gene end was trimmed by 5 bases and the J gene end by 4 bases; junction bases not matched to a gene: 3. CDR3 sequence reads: CASGTGTGYNEQFF. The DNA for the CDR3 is TGTGCTAGTGGTACCGGGACAGGGTACAATGAGCAGTTCTTC.

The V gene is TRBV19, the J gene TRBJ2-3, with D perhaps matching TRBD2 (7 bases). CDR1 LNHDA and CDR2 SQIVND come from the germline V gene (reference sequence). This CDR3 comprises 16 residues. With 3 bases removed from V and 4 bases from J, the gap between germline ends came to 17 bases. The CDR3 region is CASSIRGGIVADTQYF. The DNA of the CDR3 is TGTGCCAGTAGTATTAGGGGGGGTATTGTGGCAGATACGCAGTATTTT.

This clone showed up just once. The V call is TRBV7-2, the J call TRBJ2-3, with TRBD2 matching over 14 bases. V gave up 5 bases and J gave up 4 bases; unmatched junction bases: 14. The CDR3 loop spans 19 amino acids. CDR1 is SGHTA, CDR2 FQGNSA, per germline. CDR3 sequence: CASSKRLAGGPGDADTQYF. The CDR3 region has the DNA TGTGCCAGCAGCAAACGACTAGCGGGGGGGCCTGGAGACGCAGATACGCAGTATTTT.

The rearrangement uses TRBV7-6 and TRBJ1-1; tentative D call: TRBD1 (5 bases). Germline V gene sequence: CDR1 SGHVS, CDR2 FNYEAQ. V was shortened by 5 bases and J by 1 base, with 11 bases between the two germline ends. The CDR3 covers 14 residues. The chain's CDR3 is CASSVWTPNTEAFF. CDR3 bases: TGTGCCAGCAGCGTATGGACACCGAACACTGAAGCTTTCTTT.

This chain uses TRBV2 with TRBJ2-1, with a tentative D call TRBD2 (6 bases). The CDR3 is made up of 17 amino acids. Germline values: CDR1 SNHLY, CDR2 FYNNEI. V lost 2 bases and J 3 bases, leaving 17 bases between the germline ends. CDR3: CASSERGLLLIYNEQFF. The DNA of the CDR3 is TGTGCCAGCAGTGAACGGGGACTCCTTTTGATCTACAATGAGCAGTTCTTC.

This CDR3 is CSVAIPGQGIYEQYF. CDR3 nucleotides: TGCAGCGTTGCAATACCGGGACAGGGGATCTACGAGCAGTACTTC. The chain recombines TRBV29-1 with TRBJ2-7; 10 bases fit TRBD1. V dropped 4 bases and J dropped 3; count of bases not matched to a gene: 9. CDR1 is SQVTM, CDR2 ANQGSEA, per germline. This CDR3 has 15 residues.

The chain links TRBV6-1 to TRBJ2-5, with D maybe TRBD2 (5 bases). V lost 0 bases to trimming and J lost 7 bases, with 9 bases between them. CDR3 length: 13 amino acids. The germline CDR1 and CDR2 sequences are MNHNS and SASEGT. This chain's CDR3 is CASSEALRGTQYF. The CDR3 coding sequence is TGTGCCAGCAGTGAAGCGCTTCGGGGGACCCAGTACTTC.